Below, 19 T cell receptor beta chains from the same sample are listed, as sequenced in a study of CD8 T cells in Susac syndrome. An amount of RNA that ranged from roughly 0.5 to 1 ug was reverse transcribed with random hexamers. TCRdb re-analysed the immunoSEQ multiplex PCR reads in MiXCR, keeping a single row per CDR3 protein. The sample lists 150,000 to 200,000 distinct CDR3 sequences, 90% to 95% occurring once. The sequenced material came from CD4+ T cells from PBMCs. These receptors all stem from a human donor with multiple sclerosis.

The gene calls are TRBV19 and TRBJ1-1; D unclear. CDR1 and CDR2 from the germline V gene are LNHDA and SQIVND (reference sequence). This CDR3 spans 13 amino acids. V lost 9 bases to trimming and J lost 5 bases, with 16 bases between them. The CDR3 protein is CASGPPLRTEAFF. In DNA, the CDR3 is TGTGCCAGCGGACCCCCCCTGAGGACTGAAGCTTTCTTT.

This chain links TRBV28 with TRBJ1-5, with 7 bases that match TRBD1. The V segment lost 5 bases and the J segment 7 bases; nucleotides outside the gene matches: 14. CDR1 MDHEN and CDR2 SYDVKM come from the germline V gene. The CDR3 has 16 amino acids. The CDR3 coding sequence is TGTGCCAGCAGTAGGGGGCGGGGGCTACTGGGGCAGCCCCAGCATTTT. Translated: CASSRGRGLLGQPQHF.

The V call is TRBV2, the J call TRBJ2-7; 9 nucleotides agree with TRBD2. V was pared by 4 bases and J by 7 bases, with 11 bases of the junction left unmatched. CDR1 SNHLY and CDR2 FYNNEI come from the germline V gene. The CDR3 length is 15 residues. In DNA form, the CDR3 reads TGTGCCAGCAGTGCCCCTAGCGGGGCCCCCGGTGAGCAGTACTTC. It is translated as CASSAPSGAPGEQYF.

This clonotype was seen once. The chain recombines TRBV5-4 with TRBJ2-6; D not certain. The ends were cut back, 5 bases at V and 0 bases at J, with 9 bases in the middle. This CDR3 has 15 residues. Germline values: CDR1 SGHNT, CDR2 YYREEE (reference sequence). The CDR3 bases are TGTGCCAGCAGGCAGTCCGTCTCTGGGGCCAACGTCCTGACTTTC. Its translation: CASRQSVSGANVLTF.

The genes are TRBV20-1 and TRBJ1-4; the match to TRBD1 covers 8 bases. From germline, CDR1 is DFQATT and CDR2 SNEGSKA (reference sequence). The CDR3 is 13 amino acids. J gave up 3 bases and V 6 bases, and 3 bases lay outside the gene matches. The CDR3: CSATDRANEKLFF. The CDR3 DNA sequence: TGCAGTGCCACGGACAGGGCTAATGAAAAACTGTTTTTT.

J is TRBJ2-7 and V is TRBV7-9; D remains ambiguous. CDR3 length: 15 residues. CDR1 is SEHNR, CDR2 FQNEAQ, per germline (reference sequence). The V and J ends lost 1 base and 1 base respectively, with 11 bases between them. The CDR3 loop is CASSLGLRRSYEQYF. CDR3 bases: TGTGCCAGCAGCTTAGGGCTCAGAAGGTCCTACGAGCAGTACTTC.

The V and J genes are TRBV30 and TRBJ1-5; D is uncertain. V lost 3 bases and J 2 bases, leaving 14 bases between the germline ends. This CDR3 contains 15 residues. Germline V gene sequence: CDR1 GTSNPN, CDR2 SVGIG (reference sequence). The CDR3 region has the DNA TGTGCCTGGAGCTCAGACCGCCCGGGCAATCAGCCCCAGCATTTT. Translation: CAWSSDRPGNQPQHF.

V and J are TRBV20-1 and TRBJ1-5; weak D call: TRBD1 (6 bases). Trimming stripped 2 bases from V and 7 bases from J, with 12 bases between. The CDR3 spans 13 residues. Germline CDR1 reads DFQATT; CDR2 reads SNEGSKA (reference sequence). CDR3 sequence: CSARSTGWQPQHF. CDR3 DNA: TGCAGTGCTAGATCCACAGGGTGGCAGCCCCAGCATTTT.

This clonotype was recorded once. A read error may account for a junction end that differs from germline. CDR3 residues: CNVERFGGQEQYF. The CDR3 bases are TGCAACGTTGAACGATTCGGGGGGCAAGAGCAGTACTTC. V is TRBV29-1 and J is TRBJ2-7; a weak D match, TRBD2 (7 bases). From germline, CDR1 is SQVTM and CDR2 ANQGSEA. The CDR3 is 13 residues long.

The rearrangement links TRBV2 to TRBJ2-2, with D tentatively TRBD1 (6 bases). Germline lookup yields CDR1 SNHLY and CDR2 FYNNEI. V lost 4 bases to trimming and J lost 5 bases, with 11 bases between them. CDR3 length: 14 amino acids. In DNA form, the CDR3 reads TGTGCCAGCAGTGTGGACAGTAAAACCGGGGAGCTGTTTTTT. It translates to CASSVDSKTGELFF.

The chain carries TRBV28 and TRBJ1-4; tentative D call: TRBD1 (5 bases). The CDR3 is 15 residues long. Germline V gene lookup returns CDR1 MDHEN and CDR2 SYDVKM. V was cut by 4 bases and J by 8 bases, with 17 bases left in between. The DNA of the CDR3 is TGTGCCAGCAGTTACCGGACACTTCCAAGAGAAAAACTGTTTTTT. This codes for CASSYRTLPREKLFF. The complete variable domain, with remaining parts taken from reference TRBV28 and TRBJ1-4, reads DVKVTQSSRYLVKRTGEKVFLECVQDMDHENMFWYRQDPGLGLRLIYFSYDVKMKEKGDIPEGYSVSREKKERFSLILESASTNQTSMYLCASSYRTLPREKLFFGSGTQLSVL.

The chain employs TRBV12-3 or TRBV12-4 and TRBJ2-2; TRBD2 matches 10 bases. With 6 bases clipped from V and 6 bases from J, the junction kept 7 bases outside the gene matches. This CDR3 has 15 amino acids. The CDR3 nucleotides read TGTGCCAGCAGATCAAGCGGGAGGGCCCCCGGGGAGCTGTTTTTT. This encodes CASRSSGRAPGELFF.

The chain uses TRBV6-1 and TRBJ2-3; 8 bases match TRBD2. V lost 4 bases, J lost 3 bases, and 3 bases stayed unmatched. CDR3 length equals 14 residues. Germline V gene sequence: CDR1 MNHNS, CDR2 SASEGT. The chain's CDR3 is CASSGAGGTDTQYF. CDR3 DNA sequence: TGTGCCAGCAGTGGCGCGGGGGGTACAGATACGCAGTATTTT.

V is TRBV29-1 and J is TRBJ1-1, with D possibly being TRBD1 (5 bases). The CDR3 is 13 amino acids. Trimming left V 7 bases short and J 1 base short, with 13 bases between. The V gene's germline CDR1 is SQVTM and CDR2 ANQGSEA. The CDR3 coding sequence is TGCAGCGCCAGGCATGGGGGGAACACTGAAGCTTTCTTT. Its protein product is CSARHGGNTEAFF.

V and J are TRBV28 and TRBJ1-2; TRBD1 matches at 7 bases. Per the germline V gene, CDR1 is MDHEN and CDR2 is SYDVKM. The V segment lost 2 bases and the J segment 3 bases; nucleotides outside the gene matches: 9. CDR3 size: 16 residues. The CDR3, as DNA: TGTGCCAGCAGTTTACCGACAGGGACATTACACTATGGCTACACCTTC. This gives the protein CASSLPTGTLHYGYTF.

CDR3 coding DNA: TGTGCCAGCAGTAAGGATAGCGGGAGGAGCTCCTACGAGCAGTACTTC. It specifies CASSKDSGRSSYEQYF. The chain is built from TRBV27 and TRBJ2-7, with 10 bases aligning to TRBD2. Trimming cost V 5 bases and J 0 bases; bases outside gene matches: 7. This CDR3 is built from 16 residues. Germline CDR1 reads MNHEY; CDR2 reads SMNVEV (reference sequence).

V is TRBV6-2 or TRBV6-3 and J is TRBJ2-1; 13 bases align to TRBD2. Per germline, CDR1 MNHEY and CDR2 SVGEGT. CDR3 length: 16 amino acids. The junction had 8 bases not matched to a gene; V was cut back by 8 bases and J by 4 bases. The CDR3 region is CASANGLAGAYNEQFF. In nucleotides, the CDR3 is TGTGCCAGCGCGAATGGACTAGCGGGGGCGTACAATGAGCAGTTCTTC.

V and J are TRBV28 and TRBJ2-3; 11 nucleotides match TRBD2. The CDR3 is made up of 17 amino acids. Germline values: CDR1 MDHEN, CDR2 SYDVKM. The trim removed 1 base at V and 3 bases at J, leaving 6 bases unmatched. The DNA for the CDR3 is TGTGCCAGCAGTTTATTTCTAGCGGGGGGAGGGACAGATACGCAGTATTTT. This encodes CASSLFLAGGGTDTQYF. Filled out from reference TRBV28 and TRBJ2-3, the complete variable domain reads DVKVTQSSRYLVKRTGEKVFLECVQDMDHENMFWYRQDPGLGLRLIYFSYDVKMKEKGDIPEGYSVSREKKERFSLILESASTNQTSMYLCASSLFLAGGGTDTQYFGPGTRLTVL.

This clonotype occurred once. The chain has TRBV15 and TRBJ2-1, with D perhaps matching TRBD2 (5 bases). Trimming stripped 5 bases from V and 10 bases from J, with 15 bases between. Germline V lookup: CDR1 LNHNV, CDR2 YYDKDF (reference sequence). The CDR3 extends over 13 amino acids. The CDR3 region has the DNA TGTGCCACCAGCGAACGGGGTTCACGGGAGCAGTTCTTC. It encodes CATSERGSREQFF.